These T cell receptor beta chains were read from a single sample in a study of metastatic and nonmetastatic thyroid tumors. TCRdb re-called clones from the PCR reads using MiXCR. The sample has 10,000 to 15,000 clones, roughly 12% seen once; the top ten hold about 33%. Source material: blood. These receptors came from a female donor with papillary thyroid cancer or a benign thyroid nodule (not recorded which). Some clones in this sample may be carry-over from other donors' samples. The CDR3 runs from the conserved cysteine through the conserved F or W. Fields, in order: V gene, CDR3 protein.

>TRBV11-1
CASSSLQSPSQEGYTF
>TRBV20-1
CSALMPSYNEQFF
>TRBV18
CASSQPAGSAPYEQYF
>TRBV20-1
CSAGVSLRANTEAFF
>TRBV5-1
CASSLAGQSSTQYF
>TRBV28
CASWGGGGNEQFF
>TRBV7-9
CASSGFGVYEQYF
>TRBV7-3
CASSLTSGPPGDTQYF
>TRBV27
CASSIGVGAEAFF
>TRBV5-1
CASSLDGGRTGELFF
>TRBV9
CSTSPWTGGQETQYF
>TRBV2
CASKGGLTGELFF
>TRBV18
CASSLTSGSLQSEQFF
>TRBV9
CASSKGGLETDTQYF
>TRBV11-1
CASSLAGGLPYTDTQYF
>TRBV20-1
CSARVQGVNGGANVLTF
>TRBV27
CASSFGVNQPQHF
>TRBV19
CASSMGGTGDYGYTF
>TRBV6-1
CASSAGGLFNSQPQHF
>TRBV6-1
CASSVASGGAYTQYF